This is a list of T cell receptor beta chains from one sample in a study of blood T cell repertoires in COVID-19. TCRdb keeps only in-frame clones here, not all; method: immunoSEQ multiplex PCR. The table shows over 200,000 clones, with about 90% occurring only once. The sample consisted of PBMCs or T cells enriched from blood (not recorded which). The receptors come from a man aged 25-40 years who had recovered from COVID-19. Both conserved end residues are part of each CDR3. Each record gives: D gene, V gene, J gene, clone size, CDR3 protein, CDR3 DNA. A D gene is named only where the DNA matches it firmly. Size is stated for part of the rows, as once, few or many counts, or as a class when the clone is expanded.

D: .
V: TRBV5-6
J: TRBJ1-1
size: few
CDR3: CASSRRLSMNTEAFF
DNA: TGTGCCAGCAGTCGACGACTGAGCATGAACACTGAAGCTTTCTTT

D: .
V: TRBV6-5
J: TRBJ2-5
size: .
CDR3: CASSLAAVGSKETQYF
DNA: TGTGCCAGCAGTTTGGCGGCAGTAGGCTCGAAGGAGACCCAGTACTTC

D: .
V: TRBV10-2
J: TRBJ1-1
size: .
CDR3: CASSDEAHYTEAFF
DNA: TGCGCCAGCAGTGACGAGGCTCACTACACTGAAGCTTTCTTT

D: .
V: TRBV6-1
J: TRBJ2-3
size: .
CDR3: CASSEQDRYTDTQYF
DNA: TGTGCCAGCAGTGAACAAGACAGATACACAGATACGCAGTATTTT

D: .
V: TRBV4-1
J: TRBJ2-7
size: .
CDR3: CASSQDSLWGDEQYF
DNA: TGCGCCAGCAGCCAAGACAGTTTGTGGGGAGACGAGCAGTACTTC

D: .
V: TRBV27
J: TRBJ2-3
size: .
CDR3: CASSLIAITGFRSDTQYF
DNA: TGTGCCAGCAGTTTAATAGCCATCACAGGGTTCCGTTCAGATACGCAGTATTTT

D: TRBD2
V: TRBV29-1
J: TRBJ2-2
size: .
CDR3: CSVFDSWASGSLGGELFF
DNA: TGCAGCGTTTTTGATTCCTGGGCTAGCGGGAGTTTAGGCGGGGAGCTGTTTTTT

D: .
V: TRBV5-1
J: TRBJ2-2
size: .
CDR3: CASSLSGAGELFF
DNA: TGCGCCAGCAGCTTATCAGGCGCCGGGGAGCTGTTTTTT

D: .
V: TRBV5-1
J: TRBJ2-3
size: .
CDR3: CASSSNMQADTQYF
DNA: TGCGCCAGCAGCTCTAACATGCAAGCGGATACGCAGTATTTT

D: .
V: TRBV5-4
J: TRBJ2-1
size: .
CDR3: CASSLDGKRINEQFF
DNA: TGTGCCAGCAGCTTGGACGGAAAGCGGATCAATGAGCAGTTCTTC

D: TRBD1
V: TRBV5-1
J: TRBJ1-6
size: .
CDR3: CASRGGQRDSPLHF
DNA: TGCGCCAGCAGGGGGGGACAGCGGGATTCACCCCTCCACTTT

D: .
V: TRBV3-1/TRBV3-2
J: TRBJ2-7
size: few
CDR3: CASSHSGSSSYEQYF
DNA: TGTGCCAGCAGCCACTCAGGGTCCAGCTCCTACGAGCAGTACTTC

D: .
V: TRBV11-2
J: TRBJ2-7
size: .
CDR3: CASSLRGQIAYEQYF
DNA: TGTGCCAGCAGCTTACGAGGACAGATAGCCTACGAGCAGTACTTC

D: .
V: TRBV19
J: TRBJ1-5
size: once
CDR3: CASSITRGYNQPQHF
DNA: TGTGCCAGTAGTATCACCAGGGGCTACAATCAGCCCCAGCATTTT

D: .
V: TRBV7-8
J: TRBJ1-1
size: .
CDR3: CASSLDLGGTGREAFF
DNA: TGTGCCAGCAGCTTAGATCTGGGCGGAACAGGTAGAGAAGCTTTCTTT

D: TRBD1
V: TRBV4-1
J: TRBJ1-5
size: .
CDR3: CASSQDPGTGNQPQHF
DNA: TGCGCCAGCAGCCAAGATCCGGGGACAGGCAATCAGCCCCAGCATTTT

D: .
V: TRBV28
J: TRBJ2-7
size: .
CDR3: CASSLQTYEQYF
DNA: TGTGCCAGCAGTCTCCAGACCTACGAGCAGTACTTC

D: .
V: TRBV3-1/TRBV3-2
J: TRBJ1-6
size: .
CDR3: CASSPLGGNNSPLHF
DNA: TGTGCCAGCAGCCCCCTCGGGGGAAATAATTCACCCCTCCACTTT

D: .
V: TRBV7-9
J: TRBJ1-3
size: .
CDR3: CASSTYQGVDTIYF
DNA: TGTGCCAGCAGCACATATCAGGGTGTTGACACCATATATTTT

D: TRBD1
V: TRBV7-2
J: TRBJ1-1
size: .
CDR3: CASSSTGQWNTEAFF
DNA: TGTGCCAGCAGCTCGACGGGACAGTGGAACACTGAAGCTTTCTTT

D: TRBD2
V: TRBV9
J: TRBJ2-1
size: .
CDR3: CASSAPPGTSNEQFF
DNA: TGTGCCAGCAGTGCCCCACCCGGGACTAGCAATGAGCAGTTCTTC

D: .
V: TRBV28
J: TRBJ1-6
size: .
CDR3: CASTVRFRSSPLHF
DNA: TGTGCCAGCACGGTTCGGTTTCGGAGTTCACCCCTCCACTTT

D: .
V: TRBV2
J: TRBJ1-2
size: .
CDR3: CASSFQAVPVNYGYTF
DNA: TGTGCCAGCAGTTTTCAGGCAGTACCTGTTAACTATGGCTACACCTTC

D: .
V: TRBV3-1/TRBV3-2
J: TRBJ2-7
size: .
CDR3: CASSQNEGEQYF
DNA: TGTGCCAGCAGCCAAAATGAGGGCGAGCAGTACTTC

D: .
V: TRBV15
J: TRBJ1-1
size: .
CDR3: CATRIRENTEAFF
DNA: TGTGCCACCCGAATCAGGGAGAACACTGAAGCTTTCTTT

D: TRBD2
V: TRBV5-1
J: TRBJ2-7
size: .
CDR3: CASSRLAGGFLTYEQYF
DNA: TGCGCCAGCAGCCGACTAGCGGGCGGGTTCCTTACCTACGAGCAGTACTTC

D: .
V: TRBV19
J: TRBJ2-1
size: few
CDR3: CARTPPRGRQQNEQFF
DNA: TGTGCCAGAACCCCTCCCCGGGGAAGGCAACAGAATGAGCAGTTCTTC

D: TRBD2
V: TRBV9
J: TRBJ2-1
size: .
CDR3: CASSGGLAPYNEQFF
DNA: TGTGCCAGCAGCGGGGGACTAGCGCCTTACAATGAGCAGTTCTTC

D: .
V: TRBV12-3/TRBV12-4
J: TRBJ2-1
size: .
CDR3: CASSWGLVGQFF
DNA: TGTGCCAGCAGTTGGGGGCTAGTCGGTCAGTTCTTC

D: .
V: TRBV7-2
J: TRBJ2-7
size: .
CDR3: CASSLVAGGNSYEQYF
DNA: TGTGCCAGCAGCTTAGTGGCCGGAGGGAACTCCTACGAGCAGTACTTC

D: .
V: TRBV4-3
J: TRBJ1-3
size: .
CDR3: CASSQEYGAGNTIYF
DNA: TGCGCCAGCAGCCAAGAATATGGGGCCGGAAACACCATATATTTT

D: .
V: TRBV7-2
J: TRBJ2-5
size: .
CDR3: CASKTREGDSQYF
DNA: TGTGCCAGTAAAACTAGGGAGGGGGATTCCCAGTACTTC

D: .
V: TRBV3-1/TRBV3-2
J: TRBJ1-2
size: .
CDR3: CASSQKDRIYGYTF
DNA: TGTGCCAGCAGCCAGAAGGACAGAATCTATGGCTACACCTTC

D: .
V: TRBV15
J: TRBJ1-5
size: .
CDR3: CATSRVDRTNQPQHF
DNA: TGTGCCACCAGCAGAGTAGACAGGACCAATCAGCCCCAGCATTTT

D: TRBD1
V: TRBV30
J: TRBJ1-4
size: .
CDR3: CAWSPGQATNEKLFF
DNA: TGTGCCTGGAGTCCCGGACAGGCAACTAATGAAAAACTGTTTTTT

D: .
V: TRBV6-1
J: TRBJ1-6
size: .
CDR3: CASSEARLAGDSPLHF
DNA: TGTGCCAGCAGTGAAGCGAGGTTGGCAGGGGATTCACCCCTCCACTTT

D: TRBD1
V: TRBV6-1
J: TRBJ1-3
size: .
CDR3: CASSERGQGSSTGNTIYF
DNA: TGTGCCAGCAGTGAAAGAGGACAGGGATCTAGTACTGGAAACACCATATATTTT

D: .
V: TRBV3-1/TRBV3-2
J: TRBJ1-1
size: once
CDR3: CASSLLRPGGTEAFF
DNA: TGTGCCAGCAGCCTGCTCAGACCCGGGGGGACTGAAGCTTTCTTT

D: .
V: TRBV7-9
J: TRBJ2-2
size: .
CDR3: CASSLLTANTGELFF
DNA: TGTGCCAGCAGCTTACTTACAGCGAACACCGGGGAGCTGTTTTTT

D: .
V: TRBV27
J: TRBJ1-1
size: once
CDR3: CASRNVGGSNTEAFF
DNA: TGTGCCAGCAGGAATGTTGGGGGGTCGAACACTGAAGCTTTCTTT

D: .
V: TRBV25-1
J: TRBJ2-7
size: once
CDR3: CASSSQVVQTEQYF
DNA: TGTGCCAGCAGCAGTCAGGTAGTCCAGACCGAGCAGTACTTC

D: .
V: TRBV29-1
J: TRBJ2-3
size: .
CDR3: CSVRGTTDTQYF
DNA: TGCAGCGTTCGGGGAACGACAGATACGCAGTATTTT

D: .
V: TRBV19
J: TRBJ2-4
size: .
CDR3: CASSIATPGVRRDLSKNIQYF
DNA: TGTGCCAGTAGTATAGCAACCCCGGGGGTGAGGAGAGATTTGTCCAAAAACATTCAGTACTTC

D: .
V: TRBV4-1
J: TRBJ2-3
size: .
CDR3: CASSQAFAGGPDTQYF
DNA: TGCGCCAGCAGCCAAGCCTTCGCAGGAGGGCCAGATACGCAGTATTTT

D: .
V: TRBV2
J: TRBJ1-2
size: few
CDR3: CASRGEAGYGYTF
DNA: TGTGCCAGCAGGGGGGAGGCAGGCTATGGCTACACCTTC

D: TRBD1
V: TRBV27
J: TRBJ1-2
size: .
CDR3: CASSSGQGTPYGYTF
DNA: TGTGCCAGCAGTTCGGGACAGGGGACGCCTTATGGCTACACCTTC

D: TRBD1
V: TRBV30
J: TRBJ1-1
size: .
CDR3: CAWKGPGGVVNTEAFF
DNA: TGTGCCTGGAAGGGTCCAGGGGGCGTTGTGAACACTGAAGCTTTCTTT

D: .
V: TRBV7-6
J: TRBJ1-1
size: few
CDR3: CASSLDLGAAFF
DNA: TGTGCCAGCAGCTTAGATCTGGGGGCAGCTTTCTTT